This T cell receptor beta chain was captured in a study of siplizumab effects on memory and regulatory T cells. Study results and caveats: Siplizumab produced a significant drop in alloreactive sequences attributable to unstimulated CD4+ memory cells. An assignable phenotype, naive or memory, was missing from roughly 79-95% of proliferating CD4+ or CD8+ clones. Contribution to the alloresponse seemed major for naive T cells, which also seemed more diverse than memory cells.

Each sample contributed roughly 10^5 TCR templates to the assay. TCRdb's copy holds only in-frame clones and misses some; the assay was immunoSEQ multiplex PCR. Counted here are approximately 110,000 clones, about 91% occurring once; the ten biggest clones make up 0.6% to 0.8%. Comment on this clone: Its antigen is currently unknown.

V shed 3 bases and J 6 bases; nucleotides not matched to a gene: 7. Germline assignment: CDR1 SGHNT and CDR2 YYREEE (reference sequence). This CDR3 has 15 amino acids. The chain recombines TRBV5-4 with TRBJ2-1, with 9 bases aligning to TRBD1. The sequenced material came from Tregs sorted from blood. This sequence originates from a human donor in good health. The CDR3 nucleotides are TGTGCCAGCAGCTCCCCGGGACAGGGTCCCAATGAGCAGTTCTTC. Translated: CASSSPGQGPNEQFF.